The clone carrying this T cell receptor beta chain came up a few times. Its antigen is not identified. The V end lost 2 bases, the J end lost 4 bases, and 17 bases lay between the germline ends. The CDR3 has 17 residues. This record comes from a study of response to subunit inactivated influenza vaccine. General study findings and limits: The authors suggested that few new T cells are recruited per seasonal influenza vaccination.

Each CDR3 protein gets one entry after TCRdb re-called the RT-PCR reads with MiXCR. The data contain 500,000 or so distinct CDR3 sequences, approximately 9.9% of them singletons. The V call is TRBV12-3 or TRBV12-4, the J call TRBJ2-2; a weak D match, TRBD1 (6 bases). This specimen consisted of PBMCs from blood, obtained roughly 6 weeks after vaccination. This clonotype was obtained from a man aged 45-65 years who received an inactivated influenza vaccine. CDR3 protein: CASSLSMGTSITGELFF. CDR3 coding DNA: TGTGCCAGCAGTTTATCTATGGGGACATCGATCACCGGGGAGCTGTTTTTT.